The entry that follows covers one T cell receptor (beta chain) sequence. The antigen is undetermined. All donors came from Russia, were Caucasian and healthy, and spanned ages about 6 to 100. Then a second PCR, running roughly 6 to 12 cycles, was carried out with a sample-barcoded 5' primer and a J-beta primer mix. Sequencing yielded, for each sample, at least 3 million paired-end reads carrying CDR3. TCRdb reanalysed the 5' RACE reads using MiXCR and keeps one entry per CDR3 protein. The repertoire includes some 930,000 distinct CDR3 sequences, around 29% of them detected once, and roughly a tenth sits in the top ten. This entry comes from a study of blood T cells in healthy people across ages. Study-wide results and limits: While age rose, TCR beta diversity per million T cells dropped in a roughly linear way.

These same records also appear under a second study, on T cells of mothers and their children. This second study notes: Three healthy Caucasian mothers, along with their six children, were the donors.

Sequenced input: blood. The sequence came from a woman aged 40 to 55 in good health.

This chain's CDR3 is CSVALGFSYEQYF. DNA for the CDR3: TGCAGCGTTGCCCTGGGATTCTCCTACGAGCAGTACTTC. The V gene is TRBV29-1, the J gene TRBJ2-7; D call uncertain. CDR1 SQVTM and CDR2 ANQGSEA come from the germline V gene. The V gene lost 4 bases and the J gene lost 0 bases, with 10 bases spanning the gap. This CDR3 comprises 13 residues.